Shown below are 22 T cell receptor beta chains from a single sample sequenced in a study of T cell clonotyping in hematopoietic cell transplantation. Clones were read by immunoSEQ multiplex PCR, and TCRdb kept only the in-frame ones, dropping some. Altogether 7,500 to 8,500 clones are present, approximately 92% being singletons, with the ten largest covering about 4.1%. The sample in question was PBMCs, obtained 180 days after allogeneic stem cell transplant. The receptors were sampled from a female patient aged 50-59 years who had an allogeneic stem cell transplant from an unrelated donor, so the T cells may come from the graft donor. Some clones in this sample may be carry-over from other donors' samples.

This clone has only a few counts. The chain couples TRBV19 to TRBJ1-2; TRBD1 agrees at 7 bases. Germline trimming cut 10 bases from V and 4 bases from J; bases unmatched to any gene: 6. This CDR3 region has 12 residues. Germline V gene lookup returns CDR1 LNHDA and CDR2 SQIVND (reference sequence). In DNA, the CDR3 is TGTGCCACAAACAGGGGACCCTATGGCTACACCTTC. Amino acids: CATNRGPYGYTF.

This chain connects TRBV6-1 to TRBJ1-4, with D possibly matching TRBD1 (6 bases). The CDR3 consists of 15 residues. Trimming removed 3 bases from V and 8 bases from J, with 16 bases in between. Per germline, CDR1 MNHNS and CDR2 SASEGT. The CDR3 is CASSDTRGTGEKLFF. As DNA, the CDR3 is TGTGCCAGCAGTGATACCAGGGGCACGGGGGAAAAACTGTTTTTT.

The gene calls are TRBV14 and TRBJ1-1; 9 positions match TRBD1. V lost 5 bases to trimming and J lost 4 bases; unmatched junction nucleotides: 8. Germline CDR1 and CDR2: SGHDN and FVKESK. This CDR3 is built from 15 residues. CDR3 amino acids: CASSAYRGRVTEAFF. The CDR3 DNA sequence: TGTGCCAGCAGCGCCTACAGGGGGCGGGTCACTGAAGCTTTCTTT.

The chain carries TRBV5-1 and TRBJ1-5, with no clear D. The V end was cut by 4 bases, the J end by 5 bases, with 16 bases between. CDR3 length: 15 amino acids. The germline gives CDR1 SGHRS, CDR2 YFSETQ. The CDR3 region has the DNA TGCGCCAGCAGCCTCTCCGGGGTCCTACATCAGCCCCAGCATTTT. It translates to CASSLSGVLHQPQHF.

The chain uses TRBV28 and TRBJ1-5, with 11 bases fitting TRBD1. V lost 5 bases to trimming and J lost 6 bases; unmatched junction nucleotides: 3. This CDR3 is built from 14 residues. Germline CDR1 reads MDHEN; CDR2 reads SYDVKM. DNA of the CDR3: TGTGCCAGCAGTCCGGGACAGGGGGTTCAGCCCCAGCATTTT. Its protein is CASSPGQGVQPQHF. Complete variable domain (other parts from reference TRBV28 and TRBJ1-5): DVKVTQSSRYLVKRTGEKVFLECVQDMDHENMFWYRQDPGLGLRLIYFSYDVKMKEKGDIPEGYSVSREKKERFSLILESASTNQTSMYLCASSPGQGVQPQHFGDGTRLSIL.

CDR3 protein: CASSQSGTPEQWFF. The CDR3 nucleotides are TGTGCCAGCAGCCAGTCAGGGACCCCCGAGCAGTGGTTCTTC. J is TRBJ2-1 and V is TRBV4-2; D may be TRBD1 or TRBD2 (5 bases each). The CDR3 sequence is 14 residues long. V lost 3 bases, J lost 15 bases, and 21 bases lay in between. Germline V gene data show CDR1 as LGHNA and CDR2 as YNFKEQ.

The chain links TRBV9 to TRBJ2-3; tentative D call: TRBD1 (5 bases). The CDR3 has 15 residues. Trimming cost V 1 base and J 5 bases, with 14 bases left between them. Germline assignment: CDR1 SGDLS and CDR2 YYNGEE. The CDR3 coding sequence is TGTGCCAGCAGCGTACAGGGCGCCGTAGGAGATACGCAGTATTTT. Residues: CASSVQGAVGDTQYF.

This chain links TRBV12-5 with TRBJ2-3; 10 bases line up with TRBD2. In germline, CDR1 is LGHNT, CDR2 FRNRAP. V lost 2 bases and J lost 2; bases outside the gene matches: 13. The CDR3 contains 19 residues. For the CDR3, the DNA is TGTGCTAGTGGTTTGCTTCTTATGACCCTAGCGGGAGACACAGATACGCAGTATTTT. Translating gives CASGLLLMTLAGDTDTQYF.

The chain uses TRBV28 and TRBJ1-1; D is unclear. The germline gives CDR1 MDHEN, CDR2 SYDVKM. Trimming stripped 7 bases from V and 1 base from J, with 10 bases between. The CDR3 sequence is 13 residues long. The CDR3, as DNA: TGTGCCAGCATCCGCGGTGGGAACACTGAAGCTTTCTTT. Amino acids: CASIRGGNTEAFF.

In its sample, this clone was seen a few times. This rearrangement joins TRBV29-1 to TRBJ1-3; D is undetermined. The CDR3 contains 12 residues. The V end was cut by 6 bases, the J end by 15 bases, with 21 bases between. Germline V CDR1 and CDR2: SQVTM, ANQGSEA. The CDR3 DNA is TGCAGCGTGAAGTACGACTCAGCGGTTGCATATTTT. This sequence encodes CSVKYDSAVAYF.

The genes are TRBV7-2 and TRBJ2-5; 8 bases match TRBD1. CDR1 is SGHTA and CDR2 is FQGNSA in the germline V gene. The V gene end was trimmed by 5 bases and the J gene end by 2 bases; junction bases not matched to a gene: 1. The length of the CDR3 is 13 residues. Here the CDR3 reads CASSRTGQETQYF. CDR3 nucleotides: TGTGCCAGCAGCCGGACAGGGCAAGAGACCCAGTACTTC.

The chain links TRBV11-2 to TRBJ1-2; D is unresolved. This CDR3 has 14 residues. Between the trimmed V and J ends, which lost 3 bases and 4 bases, there was a span of 12 bases. Germline V gene data show CDR1 as SGHAT and CDR2 as FQNNGV. This CDR3 is CASSLGPAVYGYTF. CDR3 DNA: TGTGCCAGCAGCTTGGGTCCTGCGGTCTATGGCTACACCTTC.

The chain joins TRBV2 to TRBJ2-5; no clear D gene. The CDR3 totals 11 residues. The germline V gene encodes CDR1 SNHLY and CDR2 FYNNEI. V was pared by 5 bases and J by 5 bases, with 6 bases between. CDR3: CASSPKETQYF. The CDR3 nucleotides are TGTGCCAGCAGTCCAAAGGAGACCCAGTACTTC.

This rearrangement joins TRBV11-2 to TRBJ2-7; 9 bases fit TRBD1. CDR1 SGHAT and CDR2 FQNNGV come from the germline V gene. Trimming at V came to 0 bases and at J to 7 bases, leaving 4 bases not matched to a gene. The CDR3 contains 14 residues. In nucleotides, the CDR3 is TGTGCCAGCAGCTTAGAACAGGGGGCGTGGGAGCAGTACGTC. It yields the protein CASSLEQGAWEQYV.

The chain joins TRBV6-6 to TRBJ1-2, with D hard to call. CDR1 and CDR2 from the germline V gene are MNHNY and SVGAGI (reference sequence). The CDR3 extends over 14 amino acids. The V end lost 11 bases, the J end lost 0 bases, and 16 bases lay between the germline ends. The DNA of the CDR3 is TGTGCCGTTTTAGCCTACTCTTCTAACTATGGCTACACCTTC. It specifies CAVLAYSSNYGYTF.

V usage is TRBV11-2 and J usage is TRBJ1-3, with D uncertain. The germline V gene encodes CDR1 SGHAT and CDR2 FQNNGV. This CDR3 has 14 residues. V lost 8 bases to trimming and J lost 0 bases, with 11 bases between them. The chain's CDR3 is CASGSPHSGNTIYF. CDR3 DNA: TGTGCCAGCGGTTCGCCTCACTCTGGAAACACCATATATTTT.

The CDR3 DNA reads as TGCGCCAGCAGCCAAGATCCAAGTTACAATGAGCAGTTCTTC. Amino acid sequence: CASSQDPSYNEQFF. The chain joins TRBV4-3 to TRBJ2-1, with D unclear. With 0 bases removed from V and 4 bases from J, the gap between germline ends came to 7 bases. Per germline, CDR1 LGHNA and CDR2 YSLEER. The CDR3 is 14 residues long.

The chain has TRBV6-5 and TRBJ2-7; a weak D match, TRBD2 (6 bases). The CDR3 loop spans 16 amino acids. Trimming stripped 0 bases from V and 7 bases from J, with 19 bases between. CDR1 is MNHEY and CDR2 is SVGAGI in the germline V gene. The CDR3 coding sequence is TGTGCCAGCAGTTACTCGACTAGATTACGGGCTCGGGAGCAGTACTTC. It is translated as CASSYSTRLRAREQYF.

V is TRBV7-8 and J is TRBJ2-7, with 7 bases lining up with TRBD2. The CDR3 is 14 residues long. Germline loops: CDR1 SGHVS, CDR2 FQNEAQ. V shed 5 bases, J shed 4 bases, and the junction held 8 bases outside the gene matches. CDR3 in DNA: TGTGCCAGCAGCCGGGGAGCGGGGATTTACGAGCAGTACGTC. Encoded protein: CASSRGAGIYEQYV.

J is TRBJ1-1 and V is TRBV6-1; D might be TRBD1 (6 bases). Trimming removed 11 bases from V and 5 bases from J, with 18 bases in between. The V gene's germline CDR1 is MNHNS and CDR2 SASEGT. This CDR3 comprises 13 residues. The chain's CDR3 is CAVQVQGGTEAFF. In DNA, the CDR3 is TGTGCCGTGCAGGTACAGGGCGGGACTGAAGCTTTCTTT.

The DNA of the CDR3 is TGCGCCAGCAGCTTGGTGTCTAGCGGGGGGGATGAGCAGTTCTTC. Translating it yields CASSLVSSGGDEQFF. The chain combines TRBV5-1 with TRBJ2-1; TRBD2 aligns across 12 bases. The J segment lost 8 bases and the V segment lost 0 bases, leaving 3 bases of the junction unmatched. The V gene's germline CDR1 is SGHRS and CDR2 YFSETQ. The CDR3 is made up of 15 amino acids.

The V and J genes are TRBV29-1 and TRBJ1-1; a possible D gene is TRBD1 (6 bases). The CDR3 runs 13 residues. CDR1 is SQVTM, CDR2 ANQGSEA, per germline. V lost 2 bases, J lost 6 bases, and 13 bases lay in between. CDR3 sequence reads: CSVERLQGAEAFF. CDR3 sequence (DNA): TGCAGCGTTGAAAGGTTACAGGGCGCTGAAGCTTTCTTT.